The table lists the clone carrying this T cell receptor (beta chain) with many counts. This record belongs to a study of T cells in Graves' hyperthyroidism and ophthalmopathy. RNA transcripts served as the template for amplifying TCR beta CDR3 regions. The HTBI set primed first-round TCR CDR3 RT-PCR. MiXCR was run by TCRdb on the multiplex PCR reads, yielding one entry per CDR3 protein. The sample has about 270,000 distinct CDR3 sequences, roughly 22% seen once; the top ten hold 64%. Germline V gene sequence: CDR1 DFQATT, CDR2 SNEGSKA (reference sequence). Germline trimming cut 0 bases from V and 3 bases from J; bases unmatched to any gene: 8. The CDR3 runs 15 residues.

The sequencing sample was made of blood. The receptor's source is a man in his thirties or forties with Graves' ophthalmopathy. V is TRBV20-1 and J is TRBJ2-7, with 7 bases matching TRBD2. The CDR3: CSARDSGGSLYEQYF. The CDR3 DNA follows: TGCAGTGCTAGAGATTCCGGCGGGAGCCTCTACGAGCAGTACTTC.